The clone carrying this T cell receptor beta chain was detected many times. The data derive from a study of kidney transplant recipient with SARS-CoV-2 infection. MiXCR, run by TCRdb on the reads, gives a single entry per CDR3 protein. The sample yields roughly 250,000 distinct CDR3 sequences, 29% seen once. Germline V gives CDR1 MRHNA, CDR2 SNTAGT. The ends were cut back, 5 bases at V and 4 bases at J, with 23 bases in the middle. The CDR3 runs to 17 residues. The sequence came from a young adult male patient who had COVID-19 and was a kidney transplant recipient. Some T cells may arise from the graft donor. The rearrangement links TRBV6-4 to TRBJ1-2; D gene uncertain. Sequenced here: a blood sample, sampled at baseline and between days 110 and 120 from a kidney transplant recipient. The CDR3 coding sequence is TGTGCCAGCAGTCACATGAGCTCACACGGAAAGACCTATGGCTACACCTTC. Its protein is CASSHMSSHGKTYGYTF.